The present T cell receptor beta chain was sequenced within a study of blood T cell repertoires in COVID-19. About the research overall: Spain, Italy and the United States supplied samples that represented acute and convalescent COVID-19. PBMCs, B-cell-depleted T cells, or T cells were the source of the cDNA or gDNA that made up the material.

Original processing methods: Reference gene primers were amplified, and this amplification served to estimate nucleated cell counts. Data came from immunoSEQ multiplex PCR; TCRdb stores just in-frame clones and leaves some out. That table gives V, J and clone size, and the DNA gave D and trimming. Among about 260,000 clones, roughly 86% were seen once, and the ten largest hold around 0.7%. This TCR came from a human donor in a cohort sampled during active COVID-19. The material sequenced was peripheral blood.

The CDR3 sequence is CASHRAPGGNQPQHF. The CDR3 bases are TGTGCCAGTCACAGGGCCCCCGGGGGCAATCAGCCCCAGCATTTT. The J gene is TRBJ1-5, the V gene TRBV19, with D perhaps matching TRBD1 (6 bases). The CDR3 covers 15 residues. CDR1 is LNHDA, CDR2 SQIVND, per germline (reference sequence). V was pared by 8 bases and J by 2 bases, with 16 bases between. Variable domain in full (rest from reference TRBV19 and TRBJ1-5): DGGITQSPKYLFRKEGQNVTLSCEQNLNHDAMYWYRQDPGQGLRLIYYSQIVNDFQKGDIAEGYSVSREKKESFPLTVTSAQKNPTAFYLCASHRAPGGNQPQHFGDGTRLSIL.